The present TCR beta chain was sequenced within a study of blood T cell repertoires in COVID-19. Overall study: The origin of the acute and convalescent COVID-19 samples was the United States, Italy and Spain.

V lost 8 bases, J lost 6 bases, and 16 bases lay in between. The CDR3 sequence is 13 residues long. Germline-derived CDR1 and CDR2 are LNHDA and SQIVND (reference sequence). This clone was recorded once. Clones were read by immunoSEQ multiplex PCR, and TCRdb kept only the in-frame ones, dropping some. Of about 66,000 clones in the sample, 91% were seen once. Sequencing input: peripheral blood. The TCR sequence derives from a human donor in a cohort sampled during active COVID-19. V usage is TRBV19 and J usage is TRBJ1-1; weak D call: TRBD1 (6 bases). The chain's CDR3 is CASVRGGGPEAFF. The CDR3 nucleotides read TGTGCCAGTGTACGTGGGGGGGGCCCTGAAGCTTTCTTT.